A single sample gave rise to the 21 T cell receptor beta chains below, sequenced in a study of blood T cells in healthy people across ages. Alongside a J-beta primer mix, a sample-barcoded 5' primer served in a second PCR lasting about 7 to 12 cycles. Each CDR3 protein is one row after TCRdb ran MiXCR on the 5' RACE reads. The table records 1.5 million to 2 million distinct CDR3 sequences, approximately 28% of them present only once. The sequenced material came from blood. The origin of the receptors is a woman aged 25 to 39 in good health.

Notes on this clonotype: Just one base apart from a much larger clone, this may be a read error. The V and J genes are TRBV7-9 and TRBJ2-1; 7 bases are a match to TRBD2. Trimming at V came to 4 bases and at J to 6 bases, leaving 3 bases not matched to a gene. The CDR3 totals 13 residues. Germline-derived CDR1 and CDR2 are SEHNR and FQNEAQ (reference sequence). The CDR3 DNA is TGTGCCAGCAGCTCAGCGGGGTTCAATGAGCAGTTCTTC. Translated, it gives CASSSAGFNEQFF.

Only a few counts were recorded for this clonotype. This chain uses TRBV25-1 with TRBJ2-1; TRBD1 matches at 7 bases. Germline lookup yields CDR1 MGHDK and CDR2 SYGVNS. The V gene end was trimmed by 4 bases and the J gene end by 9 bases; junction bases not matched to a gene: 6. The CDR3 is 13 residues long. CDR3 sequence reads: CASSAVRQGEQFF. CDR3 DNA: TGTGCCAGCAGTGCCGTTCGACAGGGTGAGCAGTTCTTC.

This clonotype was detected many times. CDR3 in amino acids: CAISVGTSGRGLGIQYF. CDR3 nucleotides: TGTGCCATCAGCGTCGGGACTAGCGGGAGGGGGTTGGGCATTCAGTACTTC. The rearrangement uses TRBV10-3 and TRBJ2-4, with 16 nucleotides matching TRBD2. The V gene's germline CDR1 is ENHRY and CDR2 SYGVKD. Trimming cost V 6 bases and J 9 bases; bases outside gene matches: 11. This CDR3 comprises 17 residues.

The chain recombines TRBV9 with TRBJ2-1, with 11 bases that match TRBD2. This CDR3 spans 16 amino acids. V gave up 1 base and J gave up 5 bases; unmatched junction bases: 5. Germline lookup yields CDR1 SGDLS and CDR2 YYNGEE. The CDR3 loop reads CASSVLAGGRHNEQFF. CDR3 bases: TGTGCCAGCAGCGTACTAGCGGGGGGCCGACACAATGAGCAGTTCTTC. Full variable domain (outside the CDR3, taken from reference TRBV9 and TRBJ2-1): DSGVTQTPKHLITATGQRVTLRCSPRSGDLSVYWYQQSLDQGLQFLIQYYNGEERAKGNILERFSAQQFPDLHSELNLSSLELGDSALYFCASSVLAGGRHNEQFFGPGTRLTVL.

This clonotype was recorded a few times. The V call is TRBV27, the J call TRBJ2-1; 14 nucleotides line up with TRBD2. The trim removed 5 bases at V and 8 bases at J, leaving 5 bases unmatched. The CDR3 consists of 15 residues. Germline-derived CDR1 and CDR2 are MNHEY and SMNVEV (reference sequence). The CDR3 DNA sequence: TGTGCCAGCAGTCCGACTAGCGGGAGGGCCGATGAGCAGTTCTTC. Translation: CASSPTSGRADEQFF.

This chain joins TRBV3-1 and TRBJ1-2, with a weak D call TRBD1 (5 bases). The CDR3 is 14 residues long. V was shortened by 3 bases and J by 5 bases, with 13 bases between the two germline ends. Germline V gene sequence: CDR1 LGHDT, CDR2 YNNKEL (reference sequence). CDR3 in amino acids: CASSHPMGGYGYTF. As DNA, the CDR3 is TGTGCCAGCAGCCATCCTATGGGGGGGTATGGCTACACCTTC.

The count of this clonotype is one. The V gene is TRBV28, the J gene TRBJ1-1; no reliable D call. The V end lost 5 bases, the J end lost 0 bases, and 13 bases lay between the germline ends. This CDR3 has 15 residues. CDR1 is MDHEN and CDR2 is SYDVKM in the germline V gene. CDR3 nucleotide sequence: TGTGCCAGCAGTCCCCCGAATTACTTGAACACTGAAGCTTTCTTT. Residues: CASSPPNYLNTEAFF. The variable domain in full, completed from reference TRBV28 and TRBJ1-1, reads DVKVTQSSRYLVKRTGEKVFLECVQDMDHENMFWYRQDPGLGLRLIYFSYDVKMKEKGDIPEGYSVSREKKERFSLILESASTNQTSMYLCASSPPNYLNTEAFFGQGTRLTVV.

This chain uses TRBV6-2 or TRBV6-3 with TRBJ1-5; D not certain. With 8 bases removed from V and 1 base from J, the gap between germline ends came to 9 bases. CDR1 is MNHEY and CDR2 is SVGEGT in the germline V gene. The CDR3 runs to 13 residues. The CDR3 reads CASGRASNQPQHF. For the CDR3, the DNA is TGTGCCAGCGGGCGGGCCAGCAATCAGCCCCAGCATTTT.

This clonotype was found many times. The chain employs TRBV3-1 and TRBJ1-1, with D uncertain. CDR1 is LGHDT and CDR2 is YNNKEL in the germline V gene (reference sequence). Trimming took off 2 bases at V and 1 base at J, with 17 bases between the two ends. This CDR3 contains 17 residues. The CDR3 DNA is TGTGCCAGCAGCCAATCAAGATTGGGCAACAAGAACACTGAAGCTTTCTTT. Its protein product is CASSQSRLGNKNTEAFF.

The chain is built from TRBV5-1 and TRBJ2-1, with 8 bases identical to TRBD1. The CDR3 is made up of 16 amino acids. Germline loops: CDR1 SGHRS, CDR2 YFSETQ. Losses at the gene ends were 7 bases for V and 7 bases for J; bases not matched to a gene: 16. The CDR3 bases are TGCGCCAGCTGCCTATTTCAGGGGGCTCTTGGGAATGAGCAGTTCTTC. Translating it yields CASCLFQGALGNEQFF.

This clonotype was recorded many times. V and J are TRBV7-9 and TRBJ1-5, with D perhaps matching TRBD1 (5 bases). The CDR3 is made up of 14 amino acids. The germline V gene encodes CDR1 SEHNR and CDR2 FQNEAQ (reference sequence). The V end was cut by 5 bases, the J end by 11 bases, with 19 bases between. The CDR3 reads CASSASGQFGAQHF. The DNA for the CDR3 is TGTGCCAGCAGCGCCTCAGGACAATTCGGAGCCCAGCATTTT.

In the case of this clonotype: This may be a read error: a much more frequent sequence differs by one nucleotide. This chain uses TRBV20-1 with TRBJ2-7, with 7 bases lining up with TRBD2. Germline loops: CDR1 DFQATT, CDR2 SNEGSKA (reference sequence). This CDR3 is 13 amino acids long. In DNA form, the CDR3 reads TGCAGTATTGGGACTACAACTAATTGGGAGCAGTGCTTC. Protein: CSIGTTTNWEQCF.

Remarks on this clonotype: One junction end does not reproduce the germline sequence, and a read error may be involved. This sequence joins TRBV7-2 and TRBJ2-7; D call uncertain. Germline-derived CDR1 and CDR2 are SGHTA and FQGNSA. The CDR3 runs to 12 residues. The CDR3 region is CASSSTQRERYF. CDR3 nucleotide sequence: TGTGCCAGCAGCTCAACGCAGAGAGAGCGGTACTTC.

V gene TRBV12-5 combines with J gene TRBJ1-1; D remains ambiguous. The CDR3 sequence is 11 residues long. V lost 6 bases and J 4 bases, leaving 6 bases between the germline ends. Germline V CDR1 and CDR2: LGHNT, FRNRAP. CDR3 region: CASGYGTEAFF. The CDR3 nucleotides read TGTGCTAGTGGGTACGGCACTGAAGCTTTCTTT.

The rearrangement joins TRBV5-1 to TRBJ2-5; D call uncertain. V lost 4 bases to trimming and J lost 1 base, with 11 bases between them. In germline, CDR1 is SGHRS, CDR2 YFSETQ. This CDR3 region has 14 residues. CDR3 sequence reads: CASSIGGLQETQYF. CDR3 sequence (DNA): TGCGCCAGCAGCATTGGTGGTCTCCAAGAGACCCAGTACTTC.

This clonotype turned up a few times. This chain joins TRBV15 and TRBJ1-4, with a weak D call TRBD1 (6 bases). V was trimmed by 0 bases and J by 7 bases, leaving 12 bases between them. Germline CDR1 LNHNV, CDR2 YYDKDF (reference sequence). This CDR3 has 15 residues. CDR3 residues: CATSRDPGQREKLFF. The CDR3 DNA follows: TGTGCCACCAGCAGAGATCCGGGACAACGTGAAAAACTGTTTTTT. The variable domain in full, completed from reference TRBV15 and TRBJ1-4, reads DAMVIQNPRYQVTQFGKPVTLSCSQTLNHNVMYWYQQKSSQAPKLLFHYYDKDFNNEADTPDNFQSRRPNTSFCFLDIRSPGLGDTAMYLCATSRDPGQREKLFFGSGTQLSVL.

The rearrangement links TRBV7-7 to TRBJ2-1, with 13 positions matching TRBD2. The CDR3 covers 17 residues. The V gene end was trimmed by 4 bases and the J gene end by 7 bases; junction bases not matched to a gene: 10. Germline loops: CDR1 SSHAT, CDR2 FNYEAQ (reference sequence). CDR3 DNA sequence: TGTGCCAGCAGCTCCGGACTAGCGGGGGTAACGGAAAATGAGCAGTTCTTC. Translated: CASSSGLAGVTENEQFF.

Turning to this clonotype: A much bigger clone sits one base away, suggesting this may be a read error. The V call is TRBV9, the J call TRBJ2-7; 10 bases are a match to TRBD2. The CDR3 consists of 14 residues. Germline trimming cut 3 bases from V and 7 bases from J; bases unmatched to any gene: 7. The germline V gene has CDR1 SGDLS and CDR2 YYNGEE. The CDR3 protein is CASSGTSGYNEQYF. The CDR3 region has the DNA TGTGCCAGCAGCGGGACTAGCGGATACAATGAGCAGTACTTC.

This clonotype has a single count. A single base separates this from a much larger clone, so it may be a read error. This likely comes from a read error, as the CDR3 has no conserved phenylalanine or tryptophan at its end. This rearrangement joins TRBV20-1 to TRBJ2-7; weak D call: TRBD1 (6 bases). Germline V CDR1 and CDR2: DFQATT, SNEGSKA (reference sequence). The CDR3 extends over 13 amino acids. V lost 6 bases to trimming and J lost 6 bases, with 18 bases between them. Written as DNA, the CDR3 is TGCAGTGCCACACCGCAGGGGACGGGCGAGCAGTACCTC. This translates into CSATPQGTGEQYL.

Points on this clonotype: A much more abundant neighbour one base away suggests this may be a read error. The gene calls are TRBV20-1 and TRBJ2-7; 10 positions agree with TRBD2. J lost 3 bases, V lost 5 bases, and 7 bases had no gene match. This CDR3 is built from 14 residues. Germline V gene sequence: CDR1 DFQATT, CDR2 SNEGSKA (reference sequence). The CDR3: CSAGGLAVGYEQYF. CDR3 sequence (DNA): TGCAGTGCTGGAGGACTAGCGGTCGGCTACGAGCAGTACTTC.

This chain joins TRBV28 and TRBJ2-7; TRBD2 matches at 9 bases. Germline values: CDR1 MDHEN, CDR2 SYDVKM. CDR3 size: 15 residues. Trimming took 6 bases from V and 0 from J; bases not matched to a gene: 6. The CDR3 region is CASSLSGGHSYEQYF. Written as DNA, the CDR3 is TGTGCCAGCAGCTTAAGCGGGGGGCACTCCTACGAGCAGTACTTC.